Listed here are 6 T cell receptor beta chains from one sample, sequenced in a study of OX40 agonist ivuxolimab in advanced cancers. Here immunoSEQ multiplex PCR was the method, and the copy in TCRdb shows in-frame clones only, minus some. The table has tens of thousands of clones, roughly 84% seen once. Sequencing used CD4+ or CD8+ T cells sorted from blood, obtained in a trial of the OX40 agonist ivuxolimab. The receptors were sampled from an adult with an advanced solid tumor such as melanoma, head and neck, liver or kidney cancer.

In this sample, this clone turned up a few times. The chain uses TRBV10-3 and TRBJ1-2, with 11 bases that match TRBD1. Germline lookup yields CDR1 ENHRY and CDR2 SYGVKD. This CDR3 is built from 15 residues. V lost 10 bases to trimming and J lost 6 bases; unmatched junction nucleotides: 13. CDR3 residues: CATRSSLGQGDGYTF. In DNA form, the CDR3 reads TGTGCCACCCGGTCGAGCCTGGGACAGGGGGATGGCTACACCTTC.

The table lists this clone with a count of one. The gene calls are TRBV11-2 and TRBJ2-3, with D unresolved. Germline CDR1 reads SGHAT; CDR2 reads FQNNGV. CDR3 size: 12 residues. The V gene lost 5 bases and the J gene lost 4 bases, with 7 bases spanning the gap. The CDR3 sequence is CASSRLADTQYF. The CDR3 DNA sequence: TGTGCCAGCAGCCGTCTAGCAGATACGCAGTATTTT.

The chain combines TRBV20-1 with TRBJ2-1, with D uncertain. The ends were cut back, 3 bases at V and 9 bases at J, with 9 bases in the middle. This CDR3 has 11 residues. Germline CDR1 and CDR2: DFQATT and SNEGSKA (reference sequence). The CDR3 loop reads CSASLATEQFF. In nucleotides, the CDR3 is TGCAGTGCTAGTCTTGCTACTGAGCAGTTCTTC.

The chain employs TRBV4-3 and TRBJ2-3, with D possibly being TRBD1 (6 bases). Germline CDR1 is LGHNA and CDR2 is YSLEER. The CDR3 spans 15 residues. V was trimmed by 0 bases and J by 3 bases, leaving 10 bases between them. The CDR3 DNA reads TGCGCCAGCAGCCAAGATGGACAGACTACAGATACGCAGTATTTT. Its translation: CASSQDGQTTDTQYF.

This clone was seen a few times. V usage is TRBV7-8 and J usage is TRBJ2-5, with D unresolved. The CDR3 is 13 residues long. Trimming shortened V by 5 bases and J by 4 bases, and 11 bases separated the two germline ends. The germline V gene encodes CDR1 SGHVS and CDR2 FQNEAQ. The CDR3 here is CASSDRSAETQYF. The CDR3, as DNA: TGTGCCAGCAGCGACCGGAGCGCAGAGACCCAGTACTTC.

This chain joins TRBV30 and TRBJ1-4; TRBD1 might be the D (6 bases). This CDR3 region has 13 residues. CDR1 GTSNPN and CDR2 SVGIG come from the germline V gene (reference sequence). V shed 6 bases and J shed 8 bases, with 16 bases lying between them. The CDR3 DNA follows: TGTGCCTGCCCGGGGGCAGGGGAAGAAAAACTGTTTTTT. This codes for CACPGAGEEKLFF.